This T cell receptor (beta chain) stems from a study of T-cell memory formation after mild COVID-19. Study information: Largely donor-specific sequence clusters came from two donors.

TCR alpha and TCR beta cDNA libraries carrying sample barcodes and UMIs were produced by 5'RACE using constant-segment primers. TCRdb reprocessed the 5' RACE reads via MiXCR and lists one record per CDR3 protein. This table has about 430,000 distinct CDR3 sequences, roughly 26% appearing once. Germline V gene lookup returns CDR1 SGHRS and CDR2 YFSETQ. The ends were cut back, 5 bases at V and 0 bases at J, with 24 bases in the middle. CDR3 length equals 18 residues. A remark on this clonotype: As yet, its antigen is unknown.

Study-wide results and caveats: Clones that contracted from day 15 to 85 were balanced CD4/CD8, while later expanders leaned CD4+.

V gene TRBV5-1 combines with J gene TRBJ2-7; D remains ambiguous. This clonotype originated in an adult woman who had mild COVID-19 (a few samples of this study predate the infection). Cell type and time point are not known. Material: PBMCs or a T cell subset sorted from them (not recorded which). CDR3 loop: CASRPVGGLLPSSYEQYF. The CDR3 region has the DNA TGCGCCAGCAGACCTGTAGGTGGGCTTCTGCCCAGCTCCTACGAGCAGTACTTC.